This TCR beta chain was sequenced during a study of T cell responses to AZD1222 COVID-19 vaccine. Regarding the study as a whole: Repertoire sampling happened only post peak T cell response. Donors were largely white British and mainly female; clonal diversity was possibly underestimated. Within unmutated variant regions lay the reported targets of nearly half of spike-specific TCRs.

The repertoire was sequenced with immunoSEQ multiplex PCR; TCRdb's copy has only in-frame clones and lacks some. In the table there are 150,000 to 200,000 clones, roughly 88% of which are singletons. Of note for this clone: No antigen is known for it.

Germline CDR1 and CDR2: LGHNA and YSLEER. V shed 4 bases and J shed 0 bases, with 9 bases lying between them. The CDR3 is 15 amino acids. Analyses pooled second doses at about 4 or about 12 weeks. Sequenced material: peripheral blood, taken 28 days after the second AZD1222 dose. The rearrangement uses TRBV4-3 and TRBJ1-4, with D unclear. This sequence originates from an adult who received the AZD1222 COVID-19 vaccine. The CDR3 reads CASSRQFATNEKLFF. The CDR3 DNA follows: TGCGCCAGCAGCCGCCAGTTTGCAACTAATGAAAAACTGTTTTTT.